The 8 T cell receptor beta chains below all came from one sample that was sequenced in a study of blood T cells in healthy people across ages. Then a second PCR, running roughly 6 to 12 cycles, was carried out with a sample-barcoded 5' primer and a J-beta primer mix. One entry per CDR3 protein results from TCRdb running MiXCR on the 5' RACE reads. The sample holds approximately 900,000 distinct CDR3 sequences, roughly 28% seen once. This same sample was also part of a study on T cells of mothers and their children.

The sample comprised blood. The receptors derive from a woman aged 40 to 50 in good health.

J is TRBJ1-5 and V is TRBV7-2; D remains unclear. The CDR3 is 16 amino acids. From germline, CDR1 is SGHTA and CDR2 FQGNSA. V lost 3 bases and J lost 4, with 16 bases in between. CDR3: CASSFGVGMGNQPQHF. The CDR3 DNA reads TGTGCCAGCAGCTTCGGGGTAGGGATGGGTAATCAGCCCCAGCATTTT. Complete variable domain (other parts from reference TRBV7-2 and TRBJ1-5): GAGVSQSPSNKVTEKGKDVELRCDPISGHTALYWYRQSLGQGLEFLIYFQGNSAPDKSGLPSDRFSAERTGGSVSTLTIQRTQQEDSAVYLCASSFGVGMGNQPQHFGDGTRLSIL.

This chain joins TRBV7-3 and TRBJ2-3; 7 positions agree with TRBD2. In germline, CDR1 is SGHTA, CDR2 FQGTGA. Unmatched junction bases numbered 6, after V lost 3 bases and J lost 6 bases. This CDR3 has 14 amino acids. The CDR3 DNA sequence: TGTGCCAGCAGCTTGCTTCGGGGGGTTGATACGCAGTATTTT. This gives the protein CASSLLRGVDTQYF.

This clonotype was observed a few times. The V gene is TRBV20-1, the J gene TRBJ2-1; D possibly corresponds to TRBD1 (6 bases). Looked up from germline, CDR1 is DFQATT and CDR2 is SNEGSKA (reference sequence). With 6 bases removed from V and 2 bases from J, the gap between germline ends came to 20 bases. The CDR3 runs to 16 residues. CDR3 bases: TGCAGTGCAAAGACAGGACGTCGAACGACCTACAATGAGCAGTTCTTC. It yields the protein CSAKTGRRTTYNEQFF.

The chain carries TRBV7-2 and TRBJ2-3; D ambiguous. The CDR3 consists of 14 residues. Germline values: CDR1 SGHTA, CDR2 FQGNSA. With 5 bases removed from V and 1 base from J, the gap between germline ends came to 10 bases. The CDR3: CASSVRARTDTQYF. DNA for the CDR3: TGTGCCAGCAGCGTTCGGGCCCGCACAGATACGCAGTATTTT.

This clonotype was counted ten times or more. The CDR3 reads CASSDMGAPYEQYF. CDR3 coding DNA: TGTGCCAGCAGTGATATGGGGGCACCCTACGAGCAGTACTTC. The chain links TRBV2 to TRBJ2-7; perhaps TRBD1 as D (6 bases). Germline V CDR1 and CDR2: SNHLY, FYNNEI. The CDR3 extends over 14 amino acids. V was shortened by 3 bases and J by 2 bases, with 11 bases between the two germline ends.

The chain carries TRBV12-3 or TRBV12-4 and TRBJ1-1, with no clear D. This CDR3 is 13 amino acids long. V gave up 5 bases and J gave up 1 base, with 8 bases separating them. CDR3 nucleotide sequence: TGTGCCAGCAGTGGACTGTCGAACACTGAAGCTTTCTTT. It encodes CASSGLSNTEAFF.

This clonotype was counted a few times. The CDR3 reads CASSLSLAGGRETQYF. The DNA of the CDR3 is TGTGCCAGCAGCCTTTCTCTAGCGGGGGGGCGAGAGACCCAGTACTTC. V gene TRBV7-2 combines with J gene TRBJ2-5; 12 bases are shared with TRBD2. The germline gives CDR1 SGHTA, CDR2 FQGNSA. The CDR3 sequence is 16 residues long. V gave up 5 bases and J gave up 4 bases; unmatched junction bases: 8.

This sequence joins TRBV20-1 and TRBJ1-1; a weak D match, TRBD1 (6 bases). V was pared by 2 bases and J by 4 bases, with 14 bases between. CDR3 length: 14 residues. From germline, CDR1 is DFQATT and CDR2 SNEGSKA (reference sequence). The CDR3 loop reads CSARLGGLGTEAFF. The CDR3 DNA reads TGCAGTGCTAGATTAGGGGGGTTGGGCACTGAAGCTTTCTTT.